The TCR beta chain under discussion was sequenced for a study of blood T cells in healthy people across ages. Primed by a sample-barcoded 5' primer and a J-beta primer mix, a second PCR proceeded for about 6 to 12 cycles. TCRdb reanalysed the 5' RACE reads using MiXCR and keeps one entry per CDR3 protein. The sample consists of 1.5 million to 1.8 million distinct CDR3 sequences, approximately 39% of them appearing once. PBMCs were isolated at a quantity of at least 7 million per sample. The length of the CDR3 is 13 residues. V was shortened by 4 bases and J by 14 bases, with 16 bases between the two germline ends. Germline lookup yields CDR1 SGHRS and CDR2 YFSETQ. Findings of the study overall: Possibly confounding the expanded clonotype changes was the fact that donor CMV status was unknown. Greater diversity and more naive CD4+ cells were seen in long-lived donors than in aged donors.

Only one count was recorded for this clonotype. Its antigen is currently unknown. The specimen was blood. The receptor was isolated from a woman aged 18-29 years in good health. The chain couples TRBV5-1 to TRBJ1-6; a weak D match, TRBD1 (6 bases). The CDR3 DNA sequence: TGCGCCAGCAGCAAGGGGGACGGTGCTACCCTCCACTTT. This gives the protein CASSKGDGATLHF.